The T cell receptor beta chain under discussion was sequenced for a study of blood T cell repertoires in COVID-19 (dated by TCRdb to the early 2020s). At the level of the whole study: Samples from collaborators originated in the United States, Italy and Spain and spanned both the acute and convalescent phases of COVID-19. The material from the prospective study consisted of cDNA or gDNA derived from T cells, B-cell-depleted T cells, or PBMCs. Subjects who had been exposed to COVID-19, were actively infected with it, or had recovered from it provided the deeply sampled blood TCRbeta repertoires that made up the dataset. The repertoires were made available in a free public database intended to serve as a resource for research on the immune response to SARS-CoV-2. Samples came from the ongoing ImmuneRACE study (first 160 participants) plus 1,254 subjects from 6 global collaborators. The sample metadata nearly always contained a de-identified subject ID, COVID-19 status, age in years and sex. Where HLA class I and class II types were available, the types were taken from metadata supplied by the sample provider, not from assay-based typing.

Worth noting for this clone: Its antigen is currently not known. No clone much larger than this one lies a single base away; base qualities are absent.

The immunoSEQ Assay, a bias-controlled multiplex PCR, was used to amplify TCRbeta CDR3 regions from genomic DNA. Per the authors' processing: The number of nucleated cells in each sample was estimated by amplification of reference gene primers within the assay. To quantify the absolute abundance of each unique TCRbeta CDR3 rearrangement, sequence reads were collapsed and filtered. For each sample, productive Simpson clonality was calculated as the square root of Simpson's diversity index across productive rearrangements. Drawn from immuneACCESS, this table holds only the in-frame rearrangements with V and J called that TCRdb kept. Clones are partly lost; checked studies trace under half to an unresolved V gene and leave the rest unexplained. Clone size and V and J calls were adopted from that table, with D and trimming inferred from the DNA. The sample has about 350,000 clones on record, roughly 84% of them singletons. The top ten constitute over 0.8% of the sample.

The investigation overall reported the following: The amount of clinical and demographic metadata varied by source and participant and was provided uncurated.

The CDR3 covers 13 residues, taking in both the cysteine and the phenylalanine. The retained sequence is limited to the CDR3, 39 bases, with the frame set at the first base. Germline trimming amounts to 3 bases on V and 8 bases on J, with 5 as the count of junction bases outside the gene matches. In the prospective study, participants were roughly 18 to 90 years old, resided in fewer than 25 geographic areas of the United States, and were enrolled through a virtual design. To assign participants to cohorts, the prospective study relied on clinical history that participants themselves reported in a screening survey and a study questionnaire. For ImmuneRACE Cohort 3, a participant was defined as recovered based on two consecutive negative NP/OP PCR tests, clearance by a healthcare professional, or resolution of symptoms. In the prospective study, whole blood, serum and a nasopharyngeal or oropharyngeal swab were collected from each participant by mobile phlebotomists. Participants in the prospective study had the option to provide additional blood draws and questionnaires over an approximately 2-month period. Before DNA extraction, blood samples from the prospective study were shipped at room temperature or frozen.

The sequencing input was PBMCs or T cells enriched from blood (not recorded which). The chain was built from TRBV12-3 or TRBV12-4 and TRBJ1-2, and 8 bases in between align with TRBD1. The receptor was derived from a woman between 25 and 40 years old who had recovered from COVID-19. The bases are TGTGCCAGCAGTTTTTCTCAGGGGGCAGGCTACACCTTC. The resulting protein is CASSFSQGAGYTF.